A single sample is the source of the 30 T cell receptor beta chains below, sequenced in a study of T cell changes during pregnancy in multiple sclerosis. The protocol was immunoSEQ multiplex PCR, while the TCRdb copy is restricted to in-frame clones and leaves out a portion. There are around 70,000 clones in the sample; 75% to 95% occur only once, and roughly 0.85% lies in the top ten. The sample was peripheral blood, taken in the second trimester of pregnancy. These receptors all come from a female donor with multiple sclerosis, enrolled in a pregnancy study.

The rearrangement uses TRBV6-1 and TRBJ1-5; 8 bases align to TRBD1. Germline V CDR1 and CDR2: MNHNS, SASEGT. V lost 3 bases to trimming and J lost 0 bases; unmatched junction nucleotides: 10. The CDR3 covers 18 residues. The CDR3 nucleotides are TGTGCCAGCAGTGACGGACAGGGCGGAACCTATAGCAATCAGCCCCAGCATTTT. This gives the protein CASSDGQGGTYSNQPQHF.

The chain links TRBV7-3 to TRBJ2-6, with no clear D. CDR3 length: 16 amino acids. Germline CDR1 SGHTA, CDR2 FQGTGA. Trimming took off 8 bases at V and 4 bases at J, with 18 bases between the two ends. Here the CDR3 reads CASSTPSGIGANVLTF. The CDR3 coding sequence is TGTGCCAGCTCCACTCCGTCGGGTATCGGGGCCAACGTCCTGACTTTC.

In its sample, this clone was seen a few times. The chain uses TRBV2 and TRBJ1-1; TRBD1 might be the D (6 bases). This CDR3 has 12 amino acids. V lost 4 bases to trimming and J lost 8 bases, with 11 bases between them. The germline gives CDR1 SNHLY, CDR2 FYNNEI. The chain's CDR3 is CASSASGAEAFF. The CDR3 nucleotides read TGTGCCAGCAGTGCTTCAGGGGCGGAAGCTTTCTTT. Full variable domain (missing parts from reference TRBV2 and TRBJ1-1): EPEVTQTPSHQVTQMGQEVILRCVPISNHLYFYWYRQILGQKVEFLVSFYNNEISEKSEIFDDQFSVERPDGSNFTLKIRSTKLEDSAMYFCASSASGAEAFFGQGTRLTVV.

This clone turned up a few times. The CDR3: CASSPEPGQFYSGYGYTF. As DNA, the CDR3 is TGTGCCAGCAGCCCGGAACCGGGACAGTTTTATAGTGGCTATGGCTACACCTTC. This chain links TRBV7-3 with TRBJ1-2, with 7 positions matching TRBD1. Trimming at V came to 5 bases and at J to 4 bases, leaving 19 bases not matched to a gene. CDR3 length: 18 amino acids. Germline V gene sequence: CDR1 SGHTA, CDR2 FQGTGA.

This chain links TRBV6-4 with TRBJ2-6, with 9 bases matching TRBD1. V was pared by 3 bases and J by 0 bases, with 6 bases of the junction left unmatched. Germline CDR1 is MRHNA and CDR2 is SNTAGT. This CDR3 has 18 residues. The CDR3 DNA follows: TGTGCCAGCAGTGAAACCGGGACAGGGTACTCTGGGGCCAACGTCCTGACTTTC. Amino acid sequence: CASSETGTGYSGANVLTF.

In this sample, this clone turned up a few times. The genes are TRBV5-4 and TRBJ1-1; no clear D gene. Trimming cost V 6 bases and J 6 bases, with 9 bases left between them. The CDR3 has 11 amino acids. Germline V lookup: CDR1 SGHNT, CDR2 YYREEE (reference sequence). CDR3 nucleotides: TGTGCCAGCAACCCCTCGGCTGAAGCTTTCTTT. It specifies CASNPSAEAFF. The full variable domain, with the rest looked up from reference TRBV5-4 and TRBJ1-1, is ETGVTQSPTHLIKTRGQQVTLRCSSQSGHNTVSWYQQALGQGPQFIFQYYREEENGRGNFPPRFSGLQFPNYSSELNVNALELDDSALYLCASNPSAEAFFGQGTRLTVV.

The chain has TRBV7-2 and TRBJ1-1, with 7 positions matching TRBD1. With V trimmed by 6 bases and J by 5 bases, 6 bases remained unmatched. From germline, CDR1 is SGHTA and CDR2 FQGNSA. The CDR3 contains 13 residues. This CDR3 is CASRTGDWTEAFF. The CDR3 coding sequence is TGTGCCAGCAGAACAGGGGACTGGACTGAAGCTTTCTTT.

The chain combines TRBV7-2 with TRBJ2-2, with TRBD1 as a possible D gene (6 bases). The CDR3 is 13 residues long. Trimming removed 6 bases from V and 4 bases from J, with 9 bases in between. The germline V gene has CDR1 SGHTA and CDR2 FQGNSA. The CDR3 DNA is TGTGCCAGCAGAAAACAGGGCACCGGGGAGCTGTTTTTT. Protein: CASRKQGTGELFF.

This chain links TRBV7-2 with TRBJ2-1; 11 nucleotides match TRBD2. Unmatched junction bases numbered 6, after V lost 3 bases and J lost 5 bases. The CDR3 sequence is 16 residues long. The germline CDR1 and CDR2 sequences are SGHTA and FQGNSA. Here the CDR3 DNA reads TGTGCCAGCAGCTTCCTAGCGGGGGGCGGTAACAATGAGCAGTTCTTC. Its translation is CASSFLAGGGNNEQFF. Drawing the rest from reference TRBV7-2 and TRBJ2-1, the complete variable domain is GAGVSQSPSNKVTEKGKDVELRCDPISGHTALYWYRQSLGQGLEFLIYFQGNSAPDKSGLPSDRFSAERTGGSVSTLTIQRTQQEDSAVYLCASSFLAGGGNNEQFFGPGTRLTVL.

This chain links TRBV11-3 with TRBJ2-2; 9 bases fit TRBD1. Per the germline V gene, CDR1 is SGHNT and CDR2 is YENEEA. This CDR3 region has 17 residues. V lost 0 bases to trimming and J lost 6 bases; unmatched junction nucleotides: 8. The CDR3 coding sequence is TGTGCCAGCAGCTTAGATCGGGGACAGGGAAAAGCCGGGGAGCTGTTTTTT. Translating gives CASSLDRGQGKAGELFF. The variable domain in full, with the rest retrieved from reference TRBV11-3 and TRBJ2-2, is EAGVVQSPRYKIIEKKQPVAFWCNPISGHNTLYWYLQNLGQGPELLIRYENEEAVDDSQLPKDRFSAERLKGVDSTLKIQPAELGDSAVYLCASSLDRGQGKAGELFFGEGSRLTVL.

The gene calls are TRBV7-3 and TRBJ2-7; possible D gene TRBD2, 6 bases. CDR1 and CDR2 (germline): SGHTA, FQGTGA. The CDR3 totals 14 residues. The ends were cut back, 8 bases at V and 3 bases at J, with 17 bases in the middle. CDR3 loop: CASGPPGLIYEQYF. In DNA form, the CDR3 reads TGTGCCAGCGGACCTCCGGGACTCATCTACGAGCAGTACTTC.

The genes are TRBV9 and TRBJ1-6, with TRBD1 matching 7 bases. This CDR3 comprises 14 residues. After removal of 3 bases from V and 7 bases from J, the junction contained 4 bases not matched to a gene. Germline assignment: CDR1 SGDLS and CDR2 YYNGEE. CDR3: CASSETGRNSPLHF. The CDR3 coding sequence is TGTGCCAGCAGCGAGACAGGGCGGAATTCACCCCTCCACTTT.

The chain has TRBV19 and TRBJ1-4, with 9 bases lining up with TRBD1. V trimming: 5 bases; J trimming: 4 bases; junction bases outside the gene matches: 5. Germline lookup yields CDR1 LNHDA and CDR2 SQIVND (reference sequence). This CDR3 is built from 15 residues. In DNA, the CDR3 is TGTGCCAGTAGTGACAGGGGGGATTATAATGAAAAACTGTTTTTT. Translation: CASSDRGDYNEKLFF.

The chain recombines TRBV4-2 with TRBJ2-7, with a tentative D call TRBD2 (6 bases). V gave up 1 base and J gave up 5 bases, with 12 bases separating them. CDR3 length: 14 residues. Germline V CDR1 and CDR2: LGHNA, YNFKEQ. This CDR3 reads CASSQGGGVDEQYF. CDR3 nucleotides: TGTGCCAGCAGCCAAGGAGGAGGGGTGGACGAGCAGTACTTC.

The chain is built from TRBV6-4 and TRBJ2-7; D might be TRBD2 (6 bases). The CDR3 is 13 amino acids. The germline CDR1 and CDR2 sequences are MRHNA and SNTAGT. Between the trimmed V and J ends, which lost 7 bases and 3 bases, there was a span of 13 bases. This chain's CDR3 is CASTPKGGYEQYF. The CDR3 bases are TGTGCCAGCACCCCCAAGGGAGGCTACGAGCAGTACTTC.

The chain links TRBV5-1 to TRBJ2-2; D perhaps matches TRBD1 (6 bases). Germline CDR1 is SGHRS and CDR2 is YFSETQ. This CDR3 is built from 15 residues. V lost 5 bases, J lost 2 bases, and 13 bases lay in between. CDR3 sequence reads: CASSFRGVNTGELFF. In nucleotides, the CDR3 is TGCGCCAGCAGTTTCAGGGGAGTAAACACCGGGGAGCTGTTTTTT. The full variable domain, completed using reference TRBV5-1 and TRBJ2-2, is KAGVTQTPRYLIKTRGQQVTLSCSPISGHRSVSWYQQTPGQGLQFLFEYFSETQRNKGNFPGRFSGRQFSNSRSEMNVSTLELGDSALYLCASSFRGVNTGELFFGEGSRLTVL.

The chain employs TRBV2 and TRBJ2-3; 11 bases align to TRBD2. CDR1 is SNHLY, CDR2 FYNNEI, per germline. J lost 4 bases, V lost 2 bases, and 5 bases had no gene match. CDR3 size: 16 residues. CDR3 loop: CASSELASGGSDTQYF. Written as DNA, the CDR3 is TGTGCCAGCAGTGAATTGGCTAGCGGGGGGTCAGATACGCAGTATTTT. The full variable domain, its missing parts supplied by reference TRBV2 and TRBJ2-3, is EPEVTQTPSHQVTQMGQEVILRCVPISNHLYFYWYRQILGQKVEFLVSFYNNEISEKSEIFDDQFSVERPDGSNFTLKIRSTKLEDSAMYFCASSELASGGSDTQYFGPGTRLTVL.

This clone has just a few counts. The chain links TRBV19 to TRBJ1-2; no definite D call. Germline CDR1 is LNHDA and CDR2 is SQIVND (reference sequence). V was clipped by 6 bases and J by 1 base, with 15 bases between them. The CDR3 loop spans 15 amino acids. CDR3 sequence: CASRPQAPFNYGYTF. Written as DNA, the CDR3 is TGTGCCAGTAGGCCTCAGGCGCCCTTTAACTATGGCTACACCTTC.

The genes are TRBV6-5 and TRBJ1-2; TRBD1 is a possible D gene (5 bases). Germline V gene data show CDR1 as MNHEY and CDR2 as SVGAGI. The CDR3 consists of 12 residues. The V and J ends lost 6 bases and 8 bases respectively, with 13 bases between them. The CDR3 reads CASSQDRGGYTF. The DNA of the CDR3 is TGTGCCAGCAGCCAAGATCGGGGGGGCTACACCTTC.

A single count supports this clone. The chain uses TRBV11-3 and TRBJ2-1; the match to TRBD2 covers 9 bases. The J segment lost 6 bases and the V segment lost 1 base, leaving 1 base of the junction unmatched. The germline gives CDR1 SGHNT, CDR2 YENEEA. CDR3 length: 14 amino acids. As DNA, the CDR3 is TGTGCCAGCAGCTTAGCAGCGGGGGGCAATGAGCAGTTCTTC. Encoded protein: CASSLAAGGNEQFF.

CDR3 sequence (DNA): TGTGCCAGCAGCTTTAGAGGGGGATACGAGCAGTACTTC. It is translated as CASSFRGGYEQYF. V usage is TRBV7-9 and J usage is TRBJ2-7; perhaps TRBD1 as D (6 bases). Germline V gene data show CDR1 as SEHNR and CDR2 as FQNEAQ (reference sequence). The germline V and J ends were trimmed by 3 bases and 4 bases, with 10 bases remaining between them. This CDR3 contains 13 residues.

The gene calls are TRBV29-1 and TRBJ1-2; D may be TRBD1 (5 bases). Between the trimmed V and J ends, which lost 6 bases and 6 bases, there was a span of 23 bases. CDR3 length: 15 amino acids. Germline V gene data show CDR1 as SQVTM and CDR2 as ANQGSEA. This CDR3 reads CSVQAGTKLWNGYTF. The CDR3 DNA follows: TGCAGCGTCCAAGCCGGGACTAAACTTTGGAATGGCTACACCTTC.

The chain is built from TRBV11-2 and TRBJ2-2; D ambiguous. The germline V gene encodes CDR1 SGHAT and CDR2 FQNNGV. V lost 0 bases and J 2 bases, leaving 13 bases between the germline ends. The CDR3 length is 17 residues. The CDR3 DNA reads TGTGCCAGCAGCTTAGACAGTCAACCCCCTAACACCGGGGAGCTGTTTTTT. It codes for CASSLDSQPPNTGELFF.

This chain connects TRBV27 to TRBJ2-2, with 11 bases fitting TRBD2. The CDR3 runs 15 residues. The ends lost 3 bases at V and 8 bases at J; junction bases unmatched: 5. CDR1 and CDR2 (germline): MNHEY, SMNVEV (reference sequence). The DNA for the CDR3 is TGTGCCAGCAGTTTGCGACTAGCGGGGCTTGGGGAGCTGTTTTTT. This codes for CASSLRLAGLGELFF.

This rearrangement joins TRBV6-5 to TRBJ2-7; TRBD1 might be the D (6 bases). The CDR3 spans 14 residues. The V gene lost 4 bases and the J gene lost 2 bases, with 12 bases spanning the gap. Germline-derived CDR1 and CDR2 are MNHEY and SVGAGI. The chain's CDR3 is CASSSHRAPYEQYF. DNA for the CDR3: TGTGCCAGCAGTTCCCACAGGGCCCCCTACGAGCAGTACTTC.

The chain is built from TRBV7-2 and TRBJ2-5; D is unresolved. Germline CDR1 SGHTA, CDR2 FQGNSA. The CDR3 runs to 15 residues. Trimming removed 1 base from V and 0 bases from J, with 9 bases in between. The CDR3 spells CASSLEPAYQETQYF. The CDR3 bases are TGTGCCAGCAGCTTAGAACCAGCGTACCAAGAGACCCAGTACTTC.

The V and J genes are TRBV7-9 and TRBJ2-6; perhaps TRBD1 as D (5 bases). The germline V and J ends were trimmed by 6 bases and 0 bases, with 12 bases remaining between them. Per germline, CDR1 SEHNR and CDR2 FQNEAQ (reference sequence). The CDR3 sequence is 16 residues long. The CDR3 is CASSRQRNSGANVLTF. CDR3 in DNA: TGTGCCAGCAGTCGACAGCGAAACTCTGGGGCCAACGTCCTGACTTTC.

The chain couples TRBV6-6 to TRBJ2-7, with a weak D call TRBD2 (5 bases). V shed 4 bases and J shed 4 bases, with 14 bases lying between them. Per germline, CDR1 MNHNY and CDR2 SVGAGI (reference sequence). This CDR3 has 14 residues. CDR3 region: CASSSTIGVYEQYF. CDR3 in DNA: TGTGCCAGCAGTTCTACCATCGGGGTATACGAGCAGTACTTC.

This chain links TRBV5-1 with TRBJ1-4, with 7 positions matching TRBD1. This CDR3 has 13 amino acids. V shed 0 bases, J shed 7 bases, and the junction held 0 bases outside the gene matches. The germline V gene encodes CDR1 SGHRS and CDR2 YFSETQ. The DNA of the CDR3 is TGCGCCAGCAGCTTGGACAGGGGTGAAAAACTGTTTTTT. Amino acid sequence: CASSLDRGEKLFF. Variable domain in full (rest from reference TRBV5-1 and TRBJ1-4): KAGVTQTPRYLIKTRGQQVTLSCSPISGHRSVSWYQQTPGQGLQFLFEYFSETQRNKGNFPGRFSGRQFSNSRSEMNVSTLELGDSALYLCASSLDRGEKLFFGSGTQLSVL.

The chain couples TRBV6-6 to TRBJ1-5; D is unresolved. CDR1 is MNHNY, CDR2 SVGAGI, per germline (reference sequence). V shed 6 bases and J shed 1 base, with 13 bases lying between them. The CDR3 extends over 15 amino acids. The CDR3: CASSPGLSSNQPQHF. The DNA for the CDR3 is TGTGCCAGCAGCCCCGGGTTATCGAGCAATCAGCCCCAGCATTTT.